One sample yielded the 21 T cell receptor beta chains listed below, sequenced in a study of Graves' ophthalmopathy and Graves' hyperthyroidism. RNA transcripts served as template for amplifying TCR beta CDR3 sequences. Amplification began with first-round RT-PCR using HTBI primers, then second-round multiplex PCR was performed. TCRdb analysed the multiplex PCR reads with MiXCR anew, one entry per CDR3 protein. The sample shows 560,000 or so distinct CDR3 sequences, less than 45% of them seen only once. Sequenced: peripheral blood or thyroid tissue (not recorded which). The receptors stem from an adult man with Graves' hyperthyroidism.

The J gene is TRBJ1-6, the V gene TRBV14; perhaps TRBD1 as D (6 bases). The CDR3 runs to 17 residues. Germline assignment: CDR1 SGHDN and CDR2 FVKESK. The V and J ends lost 3 bases and 6 bases respectively, with 18 bases between them. CDR3 sequence (DNA): TGTGCCAGCAGCCAGGGCCGTTTACAGGGAATTAATTCACCCCTCCACTTT. This gives the protein CASSQGRLQGINSPLHF.

This clonotype has a count of ten or more. The chain recombines TRBV28 with TRBJ2-2, with 12 nucleotides matching TRBD2. The CDR3 totals 16 residues. Losses at the gene ends were 6 bases for V and 3 bases for J; bases not matched to a gene: 5. Germline CDR1 and CDR2: MDHEN and SYDVKM. The CDR3 spells CASSRLAGAYTGELFF. In DNA, the CDR3 is TGTGCCAGCAGCCGACTAGCGGGGGCCTACACCGGGGAGCTGTTTTTT.

The genes are TRBV20-1 and TRBJ2-3, with 11 bases that match TRBD1. Unmatched junction bases numbered 10, after V lost 3 bases and J lost 2 bases. The CDR3 length is 17 residues. Germline-derived CDR1 and CDR2 are DFQATT and SNEGSKA (reference sequence). The CDR3 region has the DNA TGCAGTGCTAGCTACCCCGGGACAGGGGGTCCCACAGATACGCAGTATTTT. This codes for CSASYPGTGGPTDTQYF.

The sample holds many counts of this clonotype. The CDR3, as DNA: TGTGCCAGCAGCTGGGGGAACACTGAAGCTTTCTTT. Translation gives CASSWGNTEAFF. The chain joins TRBV2 to TRBJ1-1; unclear D gene. Trimming took 6 bases from V and 1 from J, leaving 6 bases between them. The CDR3 is 12 amino acids. Germline assignment: CDR1 SNHLY and CDR2 FYNNEI.

The chain joins TRBV7-2 to TRBJ1-2; the match to TRBD1 covers 10 bases. The J segment lost 6 bases and the V segment lost 5 bases, leaving 9 bases of the junction unmatched. The CDR3 loop spans 15 amino acids. Germline assignment: CDR1 SGHTA and CDR2 FQGNSA. CDR3: CASSRMTGGYDGYTF. In DNA, the CDR3 is TGTGCCAGCAGCCGGATGACAGGGGGCTATGATGGCTACACCTTC.

The chain couples TRBV7-2 to TRBJ2-3; a possible D gene is TRBD2 (5 bases). CDR1 is SGHTA, CDR2 FQGNSA, per germline. The CDR3 loop spans 14 amino acids. V gave up 3 bases and J gave up 5 bases, with 12 bases separating them. CDR3 bases: TGTGCCAGCAGCTTGGCTAGCCGGGGAGATACGCAGTATTTT. Translating gives CASSLASRGDTQYF.

This clonotype was observed many times. V is TRBV4-1 and J is TRBJ2-7; D uncertain. V shed 1 base and J shed 12 bases, with 13 bases lying between them. There are 12 residues in the CDR3. Germline CDR1 is MGHRA and CDR2 is YSYEKL. The CDR3: CASSQGFGSAYF. The CDR3 DNA reads as TGCGCCAGCAGCCAAGGGTTCGGTAGTGCGTACTTC.

This clonotype was seen a handful of times. This sequence joins TRBV6-1 and TRBJ1-5, with TRBD1 matching 11 bases. CDR3 length: 15 amino acids. Trimming cost V 6 bases and J 6 bases; bases outside gene matches: 7. Germline CDR1 and CDR2: MNHNS and SASEGT. For the CDR3, the DNA is TGTGCCAGCAGAAAGGGACAGGGGGTAGTTCAGCCCCAGCATTTT. Translating gives CASRKGQGVVQPQHF.

This clonotype is a singleton in its sample. V is TRBV25-1 and J is TRBJ2-7; 7 positions match TRBD1. CDR1 and CDR2 (germline): MGHDK, SYGVNS. The V and J ends lost 6 bases and 3 bases, in that order; junction bases with no gene match: 5. This CDR3 region has 13 residues. CDR3: CASRGDRDYEQYF. The CDR3, as DNA: TGTGCCAGCAGGGGGGACAGAGACTACGAGCAGTACTTC.

This clonotype was picked up many times. The chain uses TRBV20-1 and TRBJ1-5, with 8 bases aligning to TRBD1. V trimming: 1 base; J trimming: 4 bases; junction bases outside the gene matches: 9. Germline loops: CDR1 DFQATT, CDR2 SNEGSKA (reference sequence). The CDR3 consists of 16 residues. The chain's CDR3 is CSARVPSGGRNQPQHF. The CDR3 DNA is TGCAGTGCTAGAGTCCCTTCAGGGGGCAGGAATCAGCCCCAGCATTTT.

This clonotype has ten or more counts. The V gene is TRBV7-2, the J gene TRBJ2-7; TRBD2 matches 9 bases. CDR3 length: 17 residues. V shed 5 bases and J 2 bases; nucleotides not matched to a gene: 13. In germline, CDR1 is SGHTA, CDR2 FQGNSA. The chain's CDR3 is CASSGTLAASGTYEQYF. CDR3 nucleotides: TGTGCCAGCAGCGGAACCCTGGCGGCTAGCGGGACCTACGAGCAGTACTTC.

The DNA of the CDR3 is TGTGCCAGCAGCAAGGGACAGGGAAAGAGAGAGCAGTTCTTC. This translates into CASSKGQGKREQFF. This rearrangement joins TRBV12-3 or TRBV12-4 to TRBJ2-1, with 9 bases lining up with TRBD1. This CDR3 has 14 residues. Trimming took 6 bases from V and 10 from J; bases not matched to a gene: 10.

This chain links TRBV29-1 with TRBJ1-1; 11 positions agree with TRBD1. CDR3 length: 14 residues. Germline CDR1 reads SQVTM; CDR2 reads ANQGSEA. This CDR3 is CSLGQGVANTEAFF. In DNA, the CDR3 is TGCAGTTTGGGACAGGGGGTAGCGAACACTGAAGCTTTCTTT. Full variable domain (rest looked up from reference TRBV29-1 and TRBJ1-1): SAVISQKPSRDICQRGTSLTIQCQVDSQVTMMFWYRQQPGQSLTLIATANQGSEATYESGFVIDKFPISRPNLTFSTLTVSNMSPEDSSIYLCSLGQGVANTEAFFGQGTRLTVV.

As to this clonotype: At one boundary the junction diverges from the germline segment, which might be a read error. This chain joins TRBV12-3 or TRBV12-4 and TRBJ2-6, with D maybe TRBD2 (6 bases). This CDR3 region has 16 residues. Here the CDR3 DNA reads TGTACCAGCAGTTACTCATCGGGGGCTGGGGCCAACGTCCTGACTTTC. This translates into CTSSYSSGAGANVLTF.

This clonotype has a count of ten or more. The gene calls are TRBV6-5 and TRBJ1-1; 7 bases line up with TRBD1. Germline CDR1 and CDR2: MNHEY and SVGAGI. The ends lost 5 bases at V and 4 bases at J; junction bases unmatched: 7. CDR3 length: 14 amino acids. As DNA, the CDR3 is TGTGCCAGCAGTGATGACAGGGCGAGCACTGAAGCTTTCTTT. Amino acids: CASSDDRASTEAFF.

This clonotype was detected many times. This chain links TRBV28 with TRBJ1-2; D gene uncertain. The CDR3 is 16 residues long. Germline V gives CDR1 MDHEN, CDR2 SYDVKM. V gave up 3 bases and J gave up 2 bases, with 16 bases separating them. Here the CDR3 DNA reads TGTGCCAGCAGTTTTTCGACGTCGACCCCCAACTATGGCTACACCTTC. Amino acid sequence: CASSFSTSTPNYGYTF.

This clonotype was detected ten times or more. The chain uses TRBV2 and TRBJ1-4; TRBD1 agrees at 8 bases. CDR1 and CDR2 (germline): SNHLY, FYNNEI. Losses at the gene ends were 7 bases for V and 7 bases for J; bases not matched to a gene: 5. The CDR3 consists of 13 residues. The CDR3 coding sequence is TGTGCCAGCACCGGACAGGGAATTGAAAAACTGTTTTTT. Its protein product is CASTGQGIEKLFF.

At least ten counts were recorded for this clonotype. The rearrangement uses TRBV19 and TRBJ1-5, with D possibly matching TRBD1 (5 bases). Trimming took off 3 bases at V and 3 bases at J, with 15 bases between the two ends. The germline V gene has CDR1 LNHDA and CDR2 SQIVND (reference sequence). The CDR3 loop spans 16 amino acids. The CDR3: CASSIGGEWANQPQHF. In DNA form, the CDR3 reads TGTGCCAGTAGTATCGGAGGGGAGTGGGCCAATCAGCCCCAGCATTTT.

The chain combines TRBV7-9 with TRBJ2-3; tentative D call: TRBD1 (5 bases). The CDR3 totals 14 residues. Trimming removed 6 bases from V and 4 bases from J, with 14 bases in between. Germline V gives CDR1 SEHNR, CDR2 FQNEAQ (reference sequence). The CDR3 nucleotides are TGTGCCAGCAGTCCTCCAGGGAAACCAGATACGCAGTATTTT. This codes for CASSPPGKPDTQYF.

The rearrangement uses TRBV10-3 and TRBJ1-2, with unresolved D. Trimming cost V 10 bases and J 12 bases, with 18 bases left between them. The CDR3 is made up of 11 amino acids. The V gene's germline CDR1 is ENHRY and CDR2 SYGVKD. CDR3 amino acids: CATRPDSGNTF. CDR3 in DNA: TGTGCCACCCGACCAGACTCTGGAAACACCTTC.

The chain combines TRBV30 with TRBJ2-2; D possibly corresponds to TRBD1 (5 bases). V lost 3 bases and J 4 bases, leaving 9 bases between the germline ends. The CDR3 spans 13 residues. The V gene's germline CDR1 is GTSNPN and CDR2 SVGIG (reference sequence). Here the CDR3 DNA reads TGTGCCTGGAGCAGGGCGGCCACCGGGGAGCTGTTTTTT. Translating it yields CAWSRAATGELFF.